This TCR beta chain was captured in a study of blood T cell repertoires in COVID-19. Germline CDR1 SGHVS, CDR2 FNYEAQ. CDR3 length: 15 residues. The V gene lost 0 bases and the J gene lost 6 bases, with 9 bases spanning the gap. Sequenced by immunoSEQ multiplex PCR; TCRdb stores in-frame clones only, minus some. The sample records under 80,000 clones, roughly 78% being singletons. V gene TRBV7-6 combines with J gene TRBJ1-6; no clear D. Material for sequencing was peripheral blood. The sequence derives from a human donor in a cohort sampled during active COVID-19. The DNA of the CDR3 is TGTGCCAGCAGCTTAGCGGAGGGCTTTAATTCACCCCTCCACTTT. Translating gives CASSLAEGFNSPLHF. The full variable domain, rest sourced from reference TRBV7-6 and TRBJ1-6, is GAGVSQSPRYKVTKRGQDVALRCDPISGHVSLYWYRQALGQGPEFLTYFNYEAQQDKSGLPNDRFSAERPEGSISTLTIQRTEQRDSAMYRCASSLAEGFNSPLHFGNGTRLTVT.